These T cell receptor beta chains were read from a single sample in a study of CD8+ T cells in alopecia areata. Sequencing used immunoSEQ multiplex PCR; TCRdb keeps in-frame clones, though not all of them. The repertoire holds fewer than 110,000 clones, with roughly 84% as singletons. The material sequenced was CD8+ T cells sorted from blood, taken at week 24, from a patient treated with tofacitinib. These receptors were collected from a human donor with alopecia areata. Both conserved end residues are part of each CDR3. Each record gives: J gene, V gene, D gene, CDR3 protein, CDR3 DNA. The D gene is left open where the match is weak.

TRBJ2-1 TRBV7-9 - CASSLGGLEQFF TGTGCCAGCAGCTTAGGCGGACTAGAGCAGTTCTTC
TRBJ2-5 TRBV6-6 TRBD1 CASSLGTEETQYF TGTGCCAGCAGTCTGGGGACAGAAGAGACCCAGTACTTC
TRBJ2-7 TRBV6-5 - CASSYSPQLGEQYF TGTGCCAGCAGTTACTCTCCACAGCTAGGCGAGCAGTACTTC
TRBJ1-6 TRBV6-1 - CASSEAVALNSPLHF TGTGCCAGCAGTGAAGCCGTCGCCCTTAATTCACCCCTCCACTTT
TRBJ2-7 TRBV6-5 TRBD1 CASSPDRGFSYEQYF TGTGCCAGCAGTCCGGACAGGGGATTCTCCTACGAGCAGTACTTC
TRBJ2-7 TRBV7-9 TRBD2 CASSSAGDPSYEQYF TGTGCCAGCAGCTCAGCGGGGGATCCCTCCTACGAGCAGTACTTC
TRBJ2-7 TRBV14 TRBD1 CASSHGTGGYEQYF TGTGCCAGCAGCCACGGGACAGGGGGGTACGAGCAGTACTTC
TRBJ2-7 TRBV30 TRBD1 CAWNTGVNEQYF TGTGCCTGGAACACAGGGGTTAACGAGCAGTACTTC
TRBJ1-4 TRBV7-9 TRBD1 CASSGRTGLTNEKLFF TGTGCCAGCAGCGGAAGGACAGGGCTAACTAATGAAAAACTGTTTTTT
TRBJ1-2 TRBV27 - CASSFSFPGFGGGYTF TGTGCCAGCAGTTTCAGCTTCCCTGGATTTGGCGGTGGCTACACCTTC